Presented here are 19 T cell receptor beta chains from one specimen sequenced in a study of shared clonotypes between healthy human individuals. Libraries were prepared by immunoSEQ multiplex PCR; TCRdb keeps only in-frame clonotypes and omits some of them. The repertoire has some 1,600,000 clones, about 98% of them found once; the top ten carry roughly 0.45%. The specimen sequenced was naive CD4+ T cells sorted from blood. Stated subset: CD45RA+ positively selected. The receptors were sampled from a man in his thirties or forties in good health.

The chain has TRBV5-8 and TRBJ2-1; maybe TRBD2 (5 bases). V was pared by 0 bases and J by 9 bases, with 7 bases between. Germline assignment: CDR1 SGHTS and CDR2 YDEGEE. This CDR3 has 12 amino acids. The CDR3 loop reads CASSLAGIEQFF. CDR3 DNA sequence: TGTGCCAGCAGCTTGGCCGGGATTGAGCAGTTCTTC.

The rearrangement joins TRBV5-4 to TRBJ2-2, with 8 bases aligning to TRBD2. Germline V CDR1 and CDR2: SGHNT, YYREEE (reference sequence). The length of the CDR3 is 16 residues. V lost 4 bases and J lost 4; bases outside the gene matches: 9. The CDR3 coding sequence is TGTGCCAGCAGCCTGAAAGCGGGAGTGGCCACCGGGGAGCTGTTTTTT. Amino acids: CASSLKAGVATGELFF.

This chain joins TRBV9 and TRBJ2-7, with TRBD1 matching over 8 bases. With 7 bases clipped from V and 0 bases from J, the junction kept 6 bases outside the gene matches. The length of the CDR3 is 14 residues. From germline, CDR1 is SGDLS and CDR2 YYNGEE. CDR3 nucleotides: TGTGCCAGCGTATTTGACAGGGGCTCCTACGAGCAGTACTTC. Its translation is CASVFDRGSYEQYF.

The J gene is TRBJ1-5, the V gene TRBV2; 8 positions match TRBD1. Trimming removed 6 bases from V and 2 bases from J; junction bases left unmatched: 6. The CDR3 runs 15 residues. Per germline, CDR1 SNHLY and CDR2 FYNNEI. Here the CDR3 reads CASSPGTGGNQPQHF. CDR3 in DNA: TGTGCCAGCAGCCCCGGGACAGGTGGCAATCAGCCCCAGCATTTT.

The chain carries TRBV2 and TRBJ1-5; a weak D match, TRBD1 (5 bases). The germline V gene encodes CDR1 SNHLY and CDR2 FYNNEI. V was shortened by 4 bases and J by 7 bases, with 17 bases between the two germline ends. The CDR3 runs to 15 residues. The DNA for the CDR3 is TGTGCCAGCAGTGTAGAGACAGACGAGGTCCAGCCCCAGCATTTT. This translates into CASSVETDEVQPQHF.

The genes are TRBV7-9 and TRBJ2-7, with 8 bases lining up with TRBD1. V shed 1 base, J shed 2 bases, and the junction held 4 bases outside the gene matches. The CDR3 length is 15 residues. Germline-derived CDR1 and CDR2 are SEHNR and FQNEAQ (reference sequence). The CDR3 here is CASSLGTGRPYEQYF. Here the CDR3 DNA reads TGTGCCAGCAGCTTAGGGACAGGGCGGCCCTACGAGCAGTACTTC.

This chain links TRBV7-2 with TRBJ2-7; 11 bases agree with TRBD2. This CDR3 contains 17 residues. Germline loops: CDR1 SGHTA, CDR2 FQGNSA. J lost 1 base, V lost 6 bases, and 11 bases had no gene match. CDR3 in amino acids: CASRPNSGTSGSYEQYF. Here the CDR3 DNA reads TGTGCCAGCAGACCCAACTCCGGGACTAGCGGTTCCTACGAGCAGTACTTC.

This clone has only one observation. V is TRBV28 and J is TRBJ2-7; 7 nucleotides line up with TRBD1. The CDR3 totals 14 residues. After removal of 2 bases from V and 2 bases from J, the junction contained 3 bases not matched to a gene. Germline V lookup: CDR1 MDHEN, CDR2 SYDVKM. CDR3 amino acids: CASSLATGPYEQYF. The CDR3 DNA reads TGTGCCAGCAGTTTAGCGACAGGGCCCTACGAGCAGTACTTC.

The rearrangement uses TRBV9 and TRBJ1-3, with D perhaps matching TRBD1 (6 bases). CDR3 length equals 14 residues. Trimming removed 4 bases at V and 4 bases at J, with 12 bases between. In germline, CDR1 is SGDLS, CDR2 YYNGEE. CDR3 sequence: CASSFRTDGNTIYF. As DNA, the CDR3 is TGTGCCAGCAGCTTTAGGACAGACGGAAACACCATATATTTT. Supplemented by reference TRBV9 and TRBJ1-3, the full variable domain reads DSGVTQTPKHLITATGQRVTLRCSPRSGDLSVYWYQQSLDQGLQFLIQYYNGEERAKGNILERFSAQQFPDLHSELNLSSLELGDSALYFCASSFRTDGNTIYFGEGSWLTVV.

The CDR3 DNA follows: TGTGCCAGCAGCTTGGTGTCAGGTCCCACCAACACTGAAGCTTTCTTT. Translating it yields CASSLVSGPTNTEAFF. This rearrangement joins TRBV5-6 to TRBJ1-1; D unclear. The CDR3 contains 16 residues. The V end lost 0 bases, the J end lost 2 bases, and 14 bases lay between the germline ends. CDR1 SGHDT and CDR2 YYEEEE come from the germline V gene. Using reference TRBV5-6 and TRBJ1-1 for the parts outside the CDR3, the full variable domain is DAGVTQSPTHLIKTRGQQVTLRCSPKSGHDTVSWYQQALGQGPQFIFQYYEEEERQRGNFPDRFSGHQFPNYSSELNVNALLLGDSALYLCASSLVSGPTNTEAFFGQGTRLTVV.

This chain connects TRBV7-9 to TRBJ2-7; 8 bases match TRBD1. V was pared by 2 bases and J by 3 bases, with 6 bases of the junction left unmatched. The CDR3 has 15 amino acids. Germline values: CDR1 SEHNR, CDR2 FQNEAQ (reference sequence). The CDR3 nucleotides read TGTGCCAGCAGCTTACGACAGGGGCTTTACTACGAGCAGTACTTC. Protein: CASSLRQGLYYEQYF.

The chain couples TRBV28 to TRBJ2-7; TRBD2 is a possible D gene (6 bases). V shed 5 bases and J shed 3 bases, with 14 bases lying between them. The CDR3 extends over 14 amino acids. CDR1 and CDR2 (germline): MDHEN, SYDVKM. CDR3 DNA sequence: TGTGCCAGCAGTATCTCCGGGAGCATCTACGAGCAGTACTTC. It is translated as CASSISGSIYEQYF.

This rearrangement joins TRBV18 to TRBJ1-5, with D maybe TRBD1 (5 bases). The CDR3 consists of 15 residues. The V gene's germline CDR1 is KGHSH and CDR2 LQKENI. The V end was cut by 2 bases, the J end by 7 bases, with 15 bases between. The CDR3 loop reads CASSPGQGVEQPQHF. The CDR3 nucleotides are TGTGCCAGCTCACCAGGGCAGGGTGTGGAGCAGCCCCAGCATTTT.

This chain connects TRBV7-9 to TRBJ2-2, with D tentatively TRBD2 (7 bases). The CDR3 is 15 amino acids. Germline CDR1 and CDR2: SEHNR and FQNEAQ (reference sequence). V lost 5 bases and J lost 4, with 14 bases in between. The CDR3 reads CASSPRGGVTGELFF. CDR3 DNA sequence: TGTGCCAGCAGCCCGAGGGGGGGCGTCACCGGGGAGCTGTTTTTT.

A note on this clone: Other DNA sequences within the sample encode an identical CDR3. CDR3 bases: TGTGCCAGCTCTCCCGGGACAGGGAGCACTGAAGCTTTCTTT. Translating it yields CASSPGTGSTEAFF. The gene calls are TRBV18 and TRBJ1-1; TRBD1 matches 9 bases. The CDR3 sequence is 14 residues long. V shed 6 bases, J shed 4 bases, and the junction held 6 bases outside the gene matches. Germline loops: CDR1 KGHSH, CDR2 LQKENI.

The chain couples TRBV5-1 to TRBJ2-1; no clear D gene. Germline lookup yields CDR1 SGHRS and CDR2 YFSETQ. The length of the CDR3 is 12 residues. The V end lost 1 base, the J end lost 8 bases, and 7 bases lay between the germline ends. CDR3 nucleotide sequence: TGCGCCAGCAGCTTGATAGGGTATGAGCAGTTCTTC. It encodes CASSLIGYEQFF.

Note on this clone: Other DNA sequences within the sample encode an identical CDR3. This rearrangement joins TRBV28 to TRBJ1-2, with TRBD1 as a possible D gene (6 bases). V was trimmed by 5 bases and J by 4 bases, leaving 11 bases between them. The CDR3 is 13 residues long. The germline gives CDR1 MDHEN, CDR2 SYDVKM. CDR3 nucleotide sequence: TGTGCCAGCAGTCTAGGGGGATCCTATGGCTACACCTTC. It encodes CASSLGGSYGYTF.

This chain links TRBV7-2 with TRBJ2-1, with D possibly being TRBD2 (5 bases). Germline loops: CDR1 SGHTA, CDR2 FQGNSA. CDR3 length: 13 amino acids. Trimming took 0 bases from V and 7 from J, leaving 7 bases between them. The CDR3 loop is CASSLAPGNEQFF. The CDR3 nucleotides are TGTGCCAGCAGCTTAGCGCCGGGAAATGAGCAGTTCTTC. Full variable domain (rest looked up from reference TRBV7-2 and TRBJ2-1): GAGVSQSPSNKVTEKGKDVELRCDPISGHTALYWYRQSLGQGLEFLIYFQGNSAPDKSGLPSDRFSAERTGGSVSTLTIQRTQQEDSAVYLCASSLAPGNEQFFGPGTRLTVL.

This clone was recorded once. The chain joins TRBV7-8 to TRBJ1-2; the match to TRBD1 covers 7 bases. This CDR3 is built from 15 residues. Germline CDR1 and CDR2: SGHVS and FQNEAQ. V shed 3 bases, J shed 2 bases, and the junction held 6 bases outside the gene matches. In nucleotides, the CDR3 is TGTGCCAGCAGCTTTGTCAGGGGACAGAACTATGGCTACACCTTC. It encodes CASSFVRGQNYGYTF.